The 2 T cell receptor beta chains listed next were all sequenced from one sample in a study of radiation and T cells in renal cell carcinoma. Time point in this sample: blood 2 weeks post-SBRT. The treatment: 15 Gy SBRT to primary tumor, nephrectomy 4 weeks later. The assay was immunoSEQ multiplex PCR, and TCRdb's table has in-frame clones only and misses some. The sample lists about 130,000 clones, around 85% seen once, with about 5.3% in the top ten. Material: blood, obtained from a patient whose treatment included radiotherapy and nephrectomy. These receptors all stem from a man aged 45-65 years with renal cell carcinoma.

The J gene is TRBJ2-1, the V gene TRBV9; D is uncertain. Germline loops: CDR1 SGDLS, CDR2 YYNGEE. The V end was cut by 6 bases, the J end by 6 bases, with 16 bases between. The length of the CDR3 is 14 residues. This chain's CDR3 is CASTGDGRSNEQFF. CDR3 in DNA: TGTGCCAGCACCGGTGATGGCAGGTCCAATGAGCAGTTCTTC.

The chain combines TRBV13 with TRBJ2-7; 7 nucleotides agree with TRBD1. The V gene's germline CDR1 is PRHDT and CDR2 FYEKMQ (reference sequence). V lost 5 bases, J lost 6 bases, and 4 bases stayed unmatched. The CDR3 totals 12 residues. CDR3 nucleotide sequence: TGTGCCAGCAGCACCGGGACAGCCGAGCAGTACTTC. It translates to CASSTGTAEQYF. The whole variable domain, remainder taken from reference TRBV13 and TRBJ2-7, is AAGVIQSPRHLIKEKRETATLKCYPIPRHDTVYWYQQGPGQDPQFLISFYEKMQSDKGSIPDRFSAQQFSDYHSELNMSSLELGDSALYFCASSTGTAEQYFGPGTRLTVT.